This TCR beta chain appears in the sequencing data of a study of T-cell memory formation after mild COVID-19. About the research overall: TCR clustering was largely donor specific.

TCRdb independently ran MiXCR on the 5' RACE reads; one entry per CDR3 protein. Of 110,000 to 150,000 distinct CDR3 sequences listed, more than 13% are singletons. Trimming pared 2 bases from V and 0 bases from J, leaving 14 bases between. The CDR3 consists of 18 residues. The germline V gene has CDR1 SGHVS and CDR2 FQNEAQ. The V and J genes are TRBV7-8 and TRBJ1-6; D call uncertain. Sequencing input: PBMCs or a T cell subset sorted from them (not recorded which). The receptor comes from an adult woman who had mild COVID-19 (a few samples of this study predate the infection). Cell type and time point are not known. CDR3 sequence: CASSLTRTASSYNSPLHF. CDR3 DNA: TGTGCCAGCAGCTTAACTAGGACCGCGAGCTCCTATAATTCACCCCTCCACTTT.